Listed below are T cell receptor beta chains from one sample, sequenced in a study of blood T cell repertoires in COVID-19. The assay was immunoSEQ multiplex PCR, and TCRdb's table has in-frame clones only and misses some. The repertoire holds roughly 350,000 clones, over 75% seen once, with around 4% in the top ten. The source material was peripheral blood. All receptors come from a woman aged 45 to 65 with active or convalescent COVID-19. The CDR3 runs from the conserved cysteine through the conserved F or W. The D gene is left open where the match is weak. Clone size appears in some rows only: once, few, many, or a class for an expanded clone.

>TRBJ2-7|TRBV7-2|NA|NA
CASLDSGTSYEQYF
TGTGCCAGCCTGGATAGCGGTACGTCCTACGAGCAGTACTTC
>TRBJ2-3|TRBV6-5|NA|NA
CASSYLLADTQYF
TGTGCCAGCAGTTACCTCCTCGCAGATACGCAGTATTTT
>TRBJ2-5|TRBV5-1|TRBD2|NA
CASSLGLAGGQETQYF
TGCGCCAGCAGCTTGGGGCTAGCGGGAGGTCAAGAGACCCAGTACTTC
>TRBJ1-5|TRBV6-5|TRBD1|NA
CASSLTGNNQPQHF
TGTGCCAGCAGTTTGACAGGGAACAATCAGCCCCAGCATTTT
>TRBJ2-5|TRBV5-1|TRBD2|NA
CASSLSGSFQETQYF
TGCGCCAGCAGCCTAAGCGGGAGCTTCCAAGAGACCCAGTACTTC
>TRBJ2-5|TRBV2|NA|NA
CASSERGAETQYF
TGTGCCAGCAGTGAACGCGGGGCAGAGACCCAGTACTTC
>TRBJ1-2|TRBV5-1|TRBD1|NA
CASSLGGQGSYGYTF
TGCGCCAGCAGCTTGGGGGGACAGGGGAGCTATGGCTACACCTTC
>TRBJ2-7|TRBV6-1|NA|once
CASSDPLTRESYEQYF
TGTGCCAGCAGTGACCCTTTGACCCGGGAGTCCTACGAGCAGTACTTC
>TRBJ1-1|TRBV10-3|TRBD1|NA
CATTGGTGENTEAFF
TGTGCCACCACAGGGGGCACGGGCGAGAACACTGAAGCTTTCTTT
>TRBJ2-5|TRBV29-1|TRBD2|NA
CSVGREGETQYF
TGCAGCGTGGGGAGGGAAGGAGAGACCCAGTACTTC
>TRBJ1-1|TRBV7-3|NA|once
CASSLGGQLNTEAFF
TGTGCCAGCAGCTTAGGTGGACAATTGAACACTGAAGCTTTCTTT
>TRBJ2-1|TRBV5-1|TRBD2|NA
CASSLASGTYNEQFF
TGCGCCAGCAGCTTGGCTAGCGGGACCTACAATGAGCAGTTCTTC
>TRBJ2-1|TRBV4-2|TRBD2|once
CASSQGTSGGAVEQFF
TGTGCCAGCAGCCAGGGGACTAGCGGGGGGGCGGTTGAGCAGTTCTTC
>TRBJ2-5|TRBV30|TRBD1|NA
CAWSVPWTGAGETQYF
TGTGCCTGGAGTGTACCGTGGACAGGGGCCGGGGAGACCCAGTACTTC
>TRBJ1-1|TRBV14|NA|NA
CASSQLTGLNTEAFF
TGTGCCAGCAGCCAACTTACAGGGTTGAACACTGAAGCTTTCTTT
>TRBJ2-7|TRBV27|TRBD1|NA
CASSLVTGQGAYEQYF
TGTGCCAGCAGTTTAGTCACGGGACAGGGGGCCTACGAGCAGTACTTC
>TRBJ2-5|TRBV28|TRBD2|NA
CASSLGGSSQYF
TGTGCCAGCAGTTTGGGCGGGAGTTCCCAGTACTTC
>TRBJ1-5|TRBV18|TRBD1|few
CASSSGTGIGNQPQHF
TGTGCCAGCTCTTCCGGGACAGGGATCGGGAATCAGCCCCAGCATTTT
>TRBJ2-3|TRBV18|NA|NA
CASSPAASRGTYF
TGTGCCAGCTCACCAGCCGCGTCCAGAGGCACGTATTTT
>TRBJ2-7|TRBV7-9|TRBD1|NA
CASSPTGLREQYF
TGTGCCAGCAGCCCGACAGGGCTTCGCGAGCAGTACTTC
>TRBJ1-5|TRBV4-3|NA|NA
CASSQDGRGSQPQHF
TGCGCCAGCAGCCAAGATGGGAGGGGAAGTCAGCCCCAGCATTTT
>TRBJ1-5|TRBV6-2/TRBV6-3|NA|NA
CASSYYGLNQPQHF
TGTGCCAGCAGTTACTACGGACTCAATCAGCCCCAGCATTTT
>TRBJ2-3|TRBV7-2|NA|NA
CASSLWGGRGASTDTQYF
TGTGCCAGCAGCTTGTGGGGAGGAAGGGGAGCTAGCACAGATACGCAGTATTTT
>TRBJ2-1|TRBV6-5|TRBD2|once
CASSPTSGSYNEQFF
TGTGCCAGCAGCCCGACTAGCGGCTCCTACAATGAGCAGTTCTTC
>TRBJ2-1|TRBV5-1|TRBD2|NA
CASSYSGGSINEQFF
TGCGCCAGCAGCTATAGCGGGGGGTCGATTAATGAGCAGTTCTTC
>TRBJ2-3|TRBV5-5|TRBD2|NA
CASSLEFGLAGATSTDTQYF
TGTGCCAGCAGCTTGGAATTCGGGCTAGCGGGGGCCACTAGCACAGATACGCAGTATTTT
>TRBJ2-7|TRBV9|TRBD1|once
CASSAGTVNYEQYF
TGTGCCAGCAGCGCAGGGACAGTGAACTACGAGCAGTACTTC
>TRBJ2-2|TRBV9|TRBD1|NA
CASSVQGVAGELFF
TGTGCCAGCAGCGTTCAGGGGGTGGCCGGGGAGCTGTTTTTT
>TRBJ2-1|TRBV19|NA|NA
CASSMNPTRGYNEQFF
TGTGCCAGTAGTATGAACCCGACGCGGGGCTACAATGAGCAGTTCTTC
>TRBJ1-1|TRBV3-1/TRBV3-2|TRBD1|NA
CASSHGQGFTEAFF
TGTGCCAGCAGCCATGGACAGGGTTTCACTGAAGCTTTCTTT
>TRBJ1-6|TRBV13|NA|NA
CASSFSGSPLHF
TGTGCCAGCAGCTTTAGTGGTTCACCCCTCCACTTT
>TRBJ1-4|TRBV18|NA|once
CASSGQFLNEKLFF
TGTGCCAGCTCCGGACAGTTCCTTAATGAAAAACTGTTTTTT
>TRBJ2-1|TRBV7-9|NA|NA
CASSQLNEQFF
TGTGCCAGCAGCCAACTGAATGAGCAGTTCTTC
>TRBJ2-5|TRBV19|NA|NA
CASSNPGRQETQYF
TGTGCCAGTAGTAACCCGGGGAGGCAAGAGACCCAGTACTTC
>TRBJ2-5|TRBV5-4|TRBD2|NA
CASSFYSGEETQYF
TGTGCCAGCAGCTTTTATAGCGGGGAAGAGACCCAGTACTTC
>TRBJ2-5|TRBV6-2/TRBV6-3|TRBD2|few
CASSQPGLAGETQYF
TGTGCCAGCAGTCAACCGGGACTAGCGGGTGAGACCCAGTACTTC
>TRBJ1-1|TRBV19|NA|NA
CASRYQGEAFF
TGTGCCAGCAGATACCAGGGAGAAGCTTTCTTT